These 7 T cell receptor beta chains share one sample of origin, sequenced in a study of blood T cell repertoires in COVID-19. Profiling relied on immunoSEQ multiplex PCR, and the TCRdb table lists in-frame clones only, not all of them. The sample lists some 200,000 clones; approximately 80% were seen once. What was sequenced was PBMCs or T cells enriched from blood (not recorded which). The source is a woman aged 45-65 years with acute COVID-19.

The J gene is TRBJ1-5, the V gene TRBV27, with TRBD1 as a possible D gene (5 bases). Trimming took 0 bases from V and 3 from J, leaving 9 bases between them. Germline values: CDR1 MNHEY, CDR2 SMNVEV (reference sequence). The CDR3 runs 15 residues. CDR3 amino acids: CASSLSGGINQPQHF. In DNA form, the CDR3 reads TGTGCCAGCAGTTTATCCGGGGGAATCAATCAGCCCCAGCATTTT.

V and J are TRBV7-2 and TRBJ2-7; 12 bases match TRBD2. Trimming removed 3 bases from V and 0 bases from J; junction bases left unmatched: 9. CDR1 SGHTA and CDR2 FQGNSA come from the germline V gene. This CDR3 is 18 amino acids long. The CDR3 nucleotides are TGTGCCAGCAGCTTTACTAGCGGGGGGCCGGGATTCTCCTACGAGCAGTACTTC. This sequence encodes CASSFTSGGPGFSYEQYF.

This sequence joins TRBV30 and TRBJ2-7, with 8 positions matching TRBD1. CDR1 is GTSNPN, CDR2 SVGIG, per germline (reference sequence). Trimming removed 0 bases from V and 0 bases from J; junction bases left unmatched: 1. This CDR3 is built from 14 residues. The CDR3 region is CAWSVQGGSYEQYF. CDR3 sequence (DNA): TGTGCCTGGAGTGTACAGGGGGGCTCCTACGAGCAGTACTTC.

This clone was observed once. The CDR3 here is CASSLAGTGPLSYTF. The CDR3 DNA reads as TGTGCCAGCAGCTTGGCCGGGACAGGGCCCCTAAGCTACACCTTC. This chain connects TRBV7-6 to TRBJ1-2; 9 nucleotides agree with TRBD1. The junction had 11 bases not matched to a gene; V was cut back by 3 bases and J by 9 bases. The CDR3 length is 15 residues. CDR1 is SGHVS, CDR2 FNYEAQ, per germline.

This clone was seen just once. The rearrangement uses TRBV5-1 and TRBJ1-5; D is perhaps TRBD1 (5 bases). The germline CDR1 and CDR2 sequences are SGHRS and YFSETQ. This CDR3 comprises 19 residues. Deletions cut 0 bases from V and 4 bases from J, with 23 bases between. CDR3 sequence reads: CASSLGPPGRGQRNQPQHF. In DNA form, the CDR3 reads TGCGCCAGCAGCTTGGGGCCGCCGGGGAGGGGTCAACGGAATCAGCCCCAGCATTTT.

This sequence joins TRBV7-2 and TRBJ2-3, with a weak D call TRBD2 (6 bases). Germline CDR1 and CDR2: SGHTA and FQGNSA. The CDR3 sequence is 14 residues long. Deletions cut 5 bases from V and 1 base from J, with 10 bases between. The DNA for the CDR3 is TGTGCCAGCAGCCGCCAGCGGGGCACAGATACGCAGTATTTT. Protein sequence: CASSRQRGTDTQYF.

The rearrangement links TRBV7-2 to TRBJ2-5; no clear D. Trimming took 4 bases from V and 5 from J, leaving 14 bases between them. Germline V gene data show CDR1 as SGHTA and CDR2 as FQGNSA. The CDR3 has 14 amino acids. CDR3 residues: CASSSSGFGETQYF. The CDR3 coding sequence is TGTGCCAGCAGCTCGTCCGGGTTTGGGGAGACCCAGTACTTC.